This record looks at one TCR beta chain sequence and its context. With 6 bases removed from V and 2 bases from J, the gap between germline ends came to 11 bases. Germline V gene lookup returns CDR1 MDHEN and CDR2 SYDVKM. The length of the CDR3 is 13 residues. These data originate in a study of T cell changes during pregnancy in multiple sclerosis. Clones were read by immunoSEQ multiplex PCR, and TCRdb kept only the in-frame ones, dropping some. Of about 100,000 clones detected, 92% appear once; the ten largest clones hold 1.9%. The sequence was collected from a female donor with multiple sclerosis, enrolled in a pregnancy study. The chain recombines TRBV28 with TRBJ2-7, with D unresolved. The input for sequencing was peripheral blood, taken after pregnancy. CDR3 nucleotide sequence: TGTGCCAGCAGCCCCGGTGGTCCCTACGAGCAGTACTTC. Its translation: CASSPGGPYEQYF.